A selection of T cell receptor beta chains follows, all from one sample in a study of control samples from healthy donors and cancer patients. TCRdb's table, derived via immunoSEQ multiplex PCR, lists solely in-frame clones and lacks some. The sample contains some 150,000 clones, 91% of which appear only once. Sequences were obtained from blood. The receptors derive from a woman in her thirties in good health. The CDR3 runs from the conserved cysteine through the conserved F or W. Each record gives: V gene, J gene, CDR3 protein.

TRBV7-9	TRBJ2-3	CASSLSVARTDTQYF
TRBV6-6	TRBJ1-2	CASSYGTGDYGYTF
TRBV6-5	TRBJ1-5	CASSWTGNQPQHF
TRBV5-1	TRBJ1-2	CASSPDRGLYGYTF
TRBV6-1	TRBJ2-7	CASSEAPHGPYEQYF
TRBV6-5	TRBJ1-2	CASRKGGDYGYTF
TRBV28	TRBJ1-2	CASSLGGTGAWGYTF
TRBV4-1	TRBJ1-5	CASSQDLGGYDQPQHF
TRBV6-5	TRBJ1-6	CASSYASSYNSPLHF
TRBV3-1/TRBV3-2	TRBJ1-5	CASSQGGDQPQHF
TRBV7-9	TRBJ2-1	CASSLAAGGNEQFF
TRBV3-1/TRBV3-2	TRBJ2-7	CASSQGGAYEQYF
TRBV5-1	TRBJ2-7	CASSMTGSYEQYF
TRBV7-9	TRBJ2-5	CASRPRVGETQYF
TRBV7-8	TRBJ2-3	CASSLTSGGTDTQYF
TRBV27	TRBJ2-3	CASTSGRTDTQYF
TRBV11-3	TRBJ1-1	CASSRQGANTEAFF
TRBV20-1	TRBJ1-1	CSASPGADTEAFF
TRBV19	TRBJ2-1	CASSIELAGRGEQFF
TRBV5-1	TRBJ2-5	CASTRGGPQETQYF
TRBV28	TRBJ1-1	CASSSLSLQGSMNTEAFF
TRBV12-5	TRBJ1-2	CASGSPENYGYTF
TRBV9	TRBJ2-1	CASSVALAGGNEQFF
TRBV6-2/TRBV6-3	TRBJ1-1	CASSQYRAEAFF
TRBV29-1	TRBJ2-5	CSVDRAQETQYF
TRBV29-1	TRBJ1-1	CSADRVNTEAFF
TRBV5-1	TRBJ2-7	CASSLHGEQYF
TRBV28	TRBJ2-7	CASSLSGTLSYEQYF
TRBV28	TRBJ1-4	CASSLSRTNEKLFF
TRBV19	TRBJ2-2	CASIGRTNTGELFF